These 10 T cell receptor beta chains were all obtained from the same sample, sequenced in a study of post-analysis software for immune sequencing data (dated by TCRdb to about 2015). What the research found in general, with its limitations: Significantly higher frequencies in patients than in controls were found for a handful of TRBV segments, including TRBV5-6, TRBV5-1 and TRBV20-1.

No antigens are known for them. Receptors were amplified or captured by PCR. Instrument on record: Illumina HiSeq 2500. To reduce PCR and sequencing biases, unique molecular identifiers were incorporated into the TCR beta cDNA libraries. The public sequencing data were trimmed at Q25 with fastp and processed into clonotypes with MiXCR by TCRdb, which kept only in-frame beta chains. Duplicate CDR3 protein sequences are folded into a single record with the most common DNA and genes. The sample data list about half a million distinct CDR3 sequences, and roughly 34% of these were observed just once. The top ten clonotypes cover around 5.9% of the sample. Sequences were obtained from blood. Receptors originate from a girl aged 2-17 years with multiple sclerosis.

The table lists this clonotype with a few counts. The chain couples TRBV7-3 to TRBJ2-1; the match to TRBD1 covers 7 bases. Germline loops: CDR1 SGHTA, CDR2 FQGTGA. This CDR3 region has 17 residues. V gave up 0 bases and J gave up 3 bases; unmatched junction bases: 8. As DNA, the CDR3 is TGTGCCAGCAGCTTAACGCTCCGGACAGGACTCTACAATGAGCAGTTCTTC. It codes for CASSLTLRTGLYNEQFF.

The J gene is TRBJ2-3, the V gene TRBV4-1, with D hard to call. CDR1 and CDR2 from the germline V gene are MGHRA and YSYEKL. V dropped 0 bases and J dropped 0 bases, with 7 bases sitting between them. The CDR3 loop spans 15 amino acids. CDR3 sequence reads: CASSQDPGSTDTQYF. The DNA for the CDR3 is TGCGCCAGCAGCCAAGATCCAGGCAGCACAGATACGCAGTATTTT.

This clonotype has just a few counts. The chain employs TRBV7-8 and TRBJ2-7; the D gene is possibly TRBD1 (7 bases). CDR1 SGHVS and CDR2 FQNEAQ come from the germline V gene. V was shortened by 5 bases and J by 0 bases, with 20 bases between the two germline ends. The CDR3 consists of 17 residues. This chain's CDR3 is CASSGGGSPMGSYEQYF. As DNA, the CDR3 is TGTGCCAGCAGCGGAGGGGGCAGTCCAATGGGCTCCTACGAGCAGTACTTC.

This chain joins TRBV11-2 and TRBJ1-6, with D unclear. With 5 bases removed from V and 10 bases from J, the gap between germline ends came to 9 bases. Germline V gene data show CDR1 as SGHAT and CDR2 as FQNNGV. The CDR3 is made up of 12 amino acids. CDR3 region: CASSAGESPLHF. The CDR3, as DNA: TGTGCCAGCAGCGCGGGAGAATCACCCCTCCACTTT.

The chain links TRBV5-1 to TRBJ2-6; D ambiguous. Trimming removed 5 bases at V and 4 bases at J, with 10 bases between. Looked up from germline, CDR1 is SGHRS and CDR2 is YFSETQ. This CDR3 contains 14 residues. The CDR3 region is CASSAAAGANVLTF. The CDR3 DNA follows: TGCGCCAGCAGTGCCGCGGCCGGGGCCAACGTCCTGACTTTC.

In this sample, this clonotype turned up once. The rearrangement joins TRBV5-1 to TRBJ1-3; D might be TRBD1 (6 bases). Looked up from germline, CDR1 is SGHRS and CDR2 is YFSETQ. The V end lost 1 base, the J end lost 3 bases, and 11 bases lay between the germline ends. There are 15 residues in the CDR3. Here the CDR3 reads CASSLRLDSGNTIYF. In nucleotides, the CDR3 is TGCGCCAGCAGCTTGCGGTTGGACAGTGGAAACACCATATATTTT.

This sequence joins TRBV7-2 and TRBJ2-3; D possibly matches TRBD1 or TRBD2 (5 bases each). V was pared by 1 base and J by 0 bases, with 8 bases between. This CDR3 has 15 residues. CDR1 SGHTA and CDR2 FQGNSA come from the germline V gene. Here the CDR3 reads CASSLGGRSTDTQYF. CDR3 bases: TGTGCCAGCAGCTTAGGGGGGAGAAGCACAGATACGCAGTATTTT.

This clonotype has more than one count but fewer than ten. This sequence joins TRBV7-9 and TRBJ2-1; tentative D call: TRBD1 (5 bases). V gave up 8 bases and J gave up 1 base, with 9 bases separating them. Germline loops: CDR1 SEHNR, CDR2 FQNEAQ (reference sequence). This CDR3 comprises 13 residues. The CDR3: CASPQGSYNEQFF. The CDR3 coding sequence is TGTGCCAGCCCCCAGGGATCCTACAATGAGCAGTTCTTC.

This clonotype was counted many times. This chain connects TRBV20-1 to TRBJ2-7, with D possibly matching TRBD1 (5 bases). In germline, CDR1 is DFQATT, CDR2 SNEGSKA (reference sequence). The CDR3 has 11 amino acids. The V end lost 3 bases, the J end lost 7 bases, and 10 bases lay between the germline ends. DNA for the CDR3: TGCAGTGCTAGCGCTCCAGGGGAGCAGTACTTC. Its protein is CSASAPGEQYF.

The table lists this clonotype with a few counts. The chain has TRBV13 and TRBJ1-4, with D hard to call. Per germline, CDR1 PRHDT and CDR2 FYEKMQ (reference sequence). The CDR3 contains 16 residues. V lost 2 bases and J 4 bases, leaving 14 bases between the germline ends. CDR3 sequence (DNA): TGTGCCAGCAGCTTAAGGTCCGAGACCAATAATGAAAAACTGTTTTTT. Its protein is CASSLRSETNNEKLFF. Drawing the rest from reference TRBV13 and TRBJ1-4, the complete variable domain is AAGVIQSPRHLIKEKRETATLKCYPIPRHDTVYWYQQGPGQDPQFLISFYEKMQSDKGSIPDRFSAQQFSDYHSELNMSSLELGDSALYFCASSLRSETNNEKLFFGSGTQLSVL.